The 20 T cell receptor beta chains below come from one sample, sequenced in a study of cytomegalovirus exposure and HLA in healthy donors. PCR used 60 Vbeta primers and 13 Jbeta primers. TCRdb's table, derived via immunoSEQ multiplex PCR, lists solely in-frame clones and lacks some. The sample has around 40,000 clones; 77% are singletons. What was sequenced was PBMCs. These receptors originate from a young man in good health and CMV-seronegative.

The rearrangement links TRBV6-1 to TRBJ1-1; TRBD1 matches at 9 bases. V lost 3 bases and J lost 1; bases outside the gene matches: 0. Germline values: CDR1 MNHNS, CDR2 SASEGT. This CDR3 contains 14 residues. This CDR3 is CASSEGQGNTEAFF. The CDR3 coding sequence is TGTGCCAGCAGTGAGGGACAGGGGAACACTGAAGCTTTCTTT.

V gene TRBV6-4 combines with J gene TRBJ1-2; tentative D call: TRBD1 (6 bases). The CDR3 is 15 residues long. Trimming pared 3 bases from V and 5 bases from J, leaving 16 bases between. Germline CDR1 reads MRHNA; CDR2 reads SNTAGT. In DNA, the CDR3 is TGTGCCAGCAGTGAAACCGGGACACCGGATTATGGCTACACCTTC. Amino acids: CASSETGTPDYGYTF.

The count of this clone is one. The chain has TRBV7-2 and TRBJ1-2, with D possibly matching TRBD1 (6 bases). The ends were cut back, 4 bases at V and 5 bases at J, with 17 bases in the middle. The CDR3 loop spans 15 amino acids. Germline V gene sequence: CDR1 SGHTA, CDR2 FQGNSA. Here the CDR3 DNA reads TGTGCCAGCAGCTCGGACAGACCCAGGACTTATGGCTACACCTTC. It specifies CASSSDRPRTYGYTF.

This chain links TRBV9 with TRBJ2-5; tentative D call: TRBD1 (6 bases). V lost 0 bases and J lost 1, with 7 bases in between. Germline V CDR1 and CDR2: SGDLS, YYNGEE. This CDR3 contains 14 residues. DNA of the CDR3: TGTGCCAGCAGCGTAGGAGGGGGCCAAGAGACCCAGTACTTC. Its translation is CASSVGGGQETQYF.

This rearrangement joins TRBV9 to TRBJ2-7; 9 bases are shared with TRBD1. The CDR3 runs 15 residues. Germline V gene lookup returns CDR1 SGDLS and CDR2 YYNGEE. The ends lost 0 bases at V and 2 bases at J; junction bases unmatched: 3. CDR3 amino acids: CASSVATGGTYEQYF. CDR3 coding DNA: TGTGCCAGCAGCGTAGCGACAGGGGGTACCTACGAGCAGTACTTC.

The CDR3 protein is CASSQEFKGETQYF. The CDR3 DNA reads as TGTGCCAGCAGCCAAGAATTTAAGGGGGAGACCCAGTACTTC. V is TRBV4-2 and J is TRBJ2-5; weak D call: TRBD1 (5 bases). V lost 0 bases, J lost 5 bases, and 10 bases lay in between. The CDR3 spans 14 residues. Germline V CDR1 and CDR2: LGHNA, YNFKEQ.

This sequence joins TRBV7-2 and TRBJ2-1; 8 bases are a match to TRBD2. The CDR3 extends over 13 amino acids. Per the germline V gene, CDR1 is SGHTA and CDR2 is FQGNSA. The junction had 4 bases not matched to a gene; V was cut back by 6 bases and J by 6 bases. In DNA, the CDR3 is TGTGCCAGCAGGTACACTAGCGGCAATGAGCAGTTCTTC. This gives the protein CASRYTSGNEQFF. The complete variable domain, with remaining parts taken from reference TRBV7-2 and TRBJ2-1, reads GAGVSQSPSNKVTEKGKDVELRCDPISGHTALYWYRQSLGQGLEFLIYFQGNSAPDKSGLPSDRFSAERTGGSVSTLTIQRTQQEDSAVYLCASRYTSGNEQFFGPGTRLTVL.

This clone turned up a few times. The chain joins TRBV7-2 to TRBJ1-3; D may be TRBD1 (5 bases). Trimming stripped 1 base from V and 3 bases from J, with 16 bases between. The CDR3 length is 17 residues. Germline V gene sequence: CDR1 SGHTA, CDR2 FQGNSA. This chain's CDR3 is CASSLVQASSFGNTIYF. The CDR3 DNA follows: TGTGCCAGCAGCTTAGTACAGGCCTCTTCATTTGGAAACACCATATATTTT.

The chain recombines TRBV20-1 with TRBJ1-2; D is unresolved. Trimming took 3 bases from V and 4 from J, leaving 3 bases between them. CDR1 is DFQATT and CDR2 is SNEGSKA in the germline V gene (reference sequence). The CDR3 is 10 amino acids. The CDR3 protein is CSASIYGYTF. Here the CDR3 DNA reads TGCAGTGCTAGCATCTATGGCTACACCTTC.

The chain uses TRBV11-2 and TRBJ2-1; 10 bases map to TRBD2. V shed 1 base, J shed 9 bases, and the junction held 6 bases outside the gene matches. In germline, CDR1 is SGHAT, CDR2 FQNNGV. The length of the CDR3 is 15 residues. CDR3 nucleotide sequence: TGTGCCAGCAGCTTAGGCCCCCTAGCGGGAGTTGAGCAGTTCTTC. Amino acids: CASSLGPLAGVEQFF.

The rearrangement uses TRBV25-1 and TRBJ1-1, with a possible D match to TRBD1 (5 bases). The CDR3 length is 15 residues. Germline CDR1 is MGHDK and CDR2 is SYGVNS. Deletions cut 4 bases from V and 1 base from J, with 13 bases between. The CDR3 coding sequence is TGTGCCAGCAGTGGTCACACCGGGGGGAACACTGAAGCTTTCTTT. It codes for CASSGHTGGNTEAFF. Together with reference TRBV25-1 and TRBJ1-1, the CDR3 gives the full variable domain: EADIYQTPRYLVIGTGKKITLECSQTMGHDKMYWYQQDPGMELHLIHYSYGVNSTEKGDLSSESTVSRIRTEHFPLTLESARPSHTSQYLCASSGHTGGNTEAFFGQGTRLTVV.

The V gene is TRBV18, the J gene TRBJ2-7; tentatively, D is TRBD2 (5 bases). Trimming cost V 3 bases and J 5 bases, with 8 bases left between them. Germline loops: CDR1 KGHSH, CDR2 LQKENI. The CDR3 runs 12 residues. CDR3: CASSPTGNEQYF. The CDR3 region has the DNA TGTGCCAGCTCACCGACCGGGAACGAGCAGTACTTC.

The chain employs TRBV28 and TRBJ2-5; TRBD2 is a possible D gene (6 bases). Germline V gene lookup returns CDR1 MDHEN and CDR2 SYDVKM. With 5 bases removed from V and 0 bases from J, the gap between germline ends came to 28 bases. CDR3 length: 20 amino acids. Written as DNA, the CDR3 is TGTGCCAGCAGTGGGGGGTTTGGAGGAGGGTTTGAAACGTACCAAGAGACCCAGTACTTC. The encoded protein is CASSGGFGGGFETYQETQYF.

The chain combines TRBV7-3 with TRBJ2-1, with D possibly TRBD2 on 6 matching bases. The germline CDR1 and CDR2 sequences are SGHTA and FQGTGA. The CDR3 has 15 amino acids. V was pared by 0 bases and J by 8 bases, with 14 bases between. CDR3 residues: CASSLTYGSFDEQFF. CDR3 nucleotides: TGTGCCAGCAGCTTAACCTACGGGAGCTTCGATGAGCAGTTCTTC.

The CDR3 spells CASSWGDRDEQYF. The CDR3 DNA follows: TGTGCCAGCAGCTGGGGGGACAGGGACGAGCAGTACTTC. V is TRBV5-6 and J is TRBJ2-7; 9 nucleotides agree with TRBD1. The V segment lost 3 bases and the J segment 5 bases; nucleotides outside the gene matches: 3. The CDR3 contains 13 residues. CDR1 and CDR2 (germline): SGHDT, YYEEEE.

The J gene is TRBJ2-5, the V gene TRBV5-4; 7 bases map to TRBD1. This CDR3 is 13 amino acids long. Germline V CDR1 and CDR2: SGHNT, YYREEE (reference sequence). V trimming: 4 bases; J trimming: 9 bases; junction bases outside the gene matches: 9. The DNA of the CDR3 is TGTGCCAGCAGCCAGGACCTACAGGGGTCCCAGTACTTC. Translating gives CASSQDLQGSQYF.

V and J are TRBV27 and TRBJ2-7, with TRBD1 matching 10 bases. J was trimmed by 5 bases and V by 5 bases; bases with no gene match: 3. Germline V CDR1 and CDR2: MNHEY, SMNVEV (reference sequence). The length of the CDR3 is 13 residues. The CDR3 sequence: CASSGGQGNEQYF. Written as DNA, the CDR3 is TGTGCCAGCAGTGGGGGACAGGGGAACGAGCAGTACTTC.

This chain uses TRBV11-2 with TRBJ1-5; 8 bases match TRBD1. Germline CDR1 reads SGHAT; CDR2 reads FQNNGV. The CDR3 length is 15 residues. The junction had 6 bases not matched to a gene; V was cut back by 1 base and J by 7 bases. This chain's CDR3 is CASSLAQGAGQPQHF. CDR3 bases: TGTGCCAGCAGCTTAGCGCAGGGGGCCGGGCAGCCCCAGCATTTT.

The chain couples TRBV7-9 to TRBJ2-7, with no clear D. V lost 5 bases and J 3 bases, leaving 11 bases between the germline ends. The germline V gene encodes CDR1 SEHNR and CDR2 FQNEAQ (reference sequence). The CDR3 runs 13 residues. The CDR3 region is CASSIMPGYEQYF. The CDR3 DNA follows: TGTGCCAGCAGCATAATGCCGGGCTACGAGCAGTACTTC.

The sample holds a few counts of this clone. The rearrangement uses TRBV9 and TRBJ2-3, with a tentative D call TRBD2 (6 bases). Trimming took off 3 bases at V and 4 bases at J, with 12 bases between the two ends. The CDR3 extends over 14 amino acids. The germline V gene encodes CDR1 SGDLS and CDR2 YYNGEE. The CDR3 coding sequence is TGTGCCAGCAGCGCAACTCTAGCGTCAGATACGCAGTATTTT. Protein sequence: CASSATLASDTQYF.